These 23 T cell receptor beta chains were all obtained from the same sample, sequenced in a study of blood T cell repertoires in COVID-19. Some clones are missing from TCRdb's copy, which holds only in-frame ones; the method was immunoSEQ multiplex PCR. The table shows 150,000 to 200,000 clones, with roughly 88% occurring only once. The sample consisted of peripheral blood. These receptors originate from a woman over 75 with acute or convalescent COVID-19.

This sequence joins TRBV18 and TRBJ1-5; D is possibly TRBD1 (5 bases). Germline V CDR1 and CDR2: KGHSH, LQKENI. V was cut by 4 bases and J by 2 bases, with 15 bases left in between. This CDR3 has 16 residues. DNA for the CDR3: TGTGCCAGCTCACTCCCGGACACGGTAGGCAATCAGCCCCAGCATTTT. Amino acid sequence: CASSLPDTVGNQPQHF.

The chain combines TRBV7-2 with TRBJ2-1; D not resolved. Trimming left V 5 bases short and J 8 bases short, with 10 bases between. This CDR3 is built from 12 residues. CDR1 is SGHTA, CDR2 FQGNSA, per germline. DNA for the CDR3: TGTGCCAGCAGCACATATCTCGATGAGCAGTTCTTC. This sequence encodes CASSTYLDEQFF.

The genes are TRBV19 and TRBJ1-4; 8 bases map to TRBD1. V was clipped by 2 bases and J by 7 bases; unmatched bases: 3. From germline, CDR1 is LNHDA and CDR2 SQIVND (reference sequence). The CDR3 consists of 14 residues. The CDR3 loop reads CASSIQGAGEKLFF. In DNA form, the CDR3 reads TGTGCCAGTAGTATACAGGGGGCGGGTGAAAAACTGTTTTTT.

The chain employs TRBV2 and TRBJ1-3; D remains ambiguous. The CDR3 runs 12 residues. Germline CDR1 and CDR2: SNHLY and FYNNEI. Trimming removed 7 bases at V and 3 bases at J, with 7 bases between. This CDR3 reads CASMGSGNTIYF. For the CDR3, the DNA is TGTGCCAGCATGGGCAGTGGAAACACCATATATTTT. Full variable domain (missing parts from reference TRBV2 and TRBJ1-3): EPEVTQTPSHQVTQMGQEVILRCVPISNHLYFYWYRQILGQKVEFLVSFYNNEISEKSEIFDDQFSVERPDGSNFTLKIRSTKLEDSAMYFCASMGSGNTIYFGEGSWLTVV.

The chain combines TRBV4-1 with TRBJ1-1; D gene ambiguous. V shed 1 base and J shed 0 bases, with 6 bases lying between them. The CDR3 runs 14 residues. Per germline, CDR1 MGHRA and CDR2 YSYEKL. CDR3 in DNA: TGCGCCAGCAGCCAAGGCAGGCTGAACACTGAAGCTTTCTTT. As protein: CASSQGRLNTEAFF.

The rearrangement joins TRBV10-3 to TRBJ2-5; weak D call: TRBD1 (6 bases). The CDR3 extends over 15 amino acids. The V end was cut by 0 bases, the J end by 3 bases, with 11 bases between. Germline CDR1 is ENHRY and CDR2 is SYGVKD. In DNA, the CDR3 is TGTGCCATCAGTGAGTCAGGCTCAGGGGAAGAGACCCAGTACTTC. Translated, it gives CAISESGSGEETQYF.

The chain carries TRBV7-2 and TRBJ2-1; no definite D call. The CDR3 runs 12 residues. V shed 2 bases and J shed 9 bases, with 8 bases lying between them. Germline CDR1 and CDR2: SGHTA and FQGNSA. CDR3 in DNA: TGTGCCAGCAGCTTATTAGTTACTGAGCAGTTCTTC. Protein product: CASSLLVTEQFF.

The chain couples TRBV6-5 to TRBJ1-5, with D hard to call. There are 15 residues in the CDR3. Germline V gene data show CDR1 as MNHEY and CDR2 as SVGAGI. V was shortened by 5 bases and J by 2 bases, with 13 bases between the two germline ends. In DNA, the CDR3 is TGTGCCAGCAGTAGGTCCGGCGGGGGCAATCAGCCCCAGCATTTT. Protein: CASSRSGGGNQPQHF.

The chain joins TRBV6-5 to TRBJ1-3; D unresolved. Germline-derived CDR1 and CDR2 are MNHEY and SVGAGI. Trimming took off 4 bases at V and 0 bases at J, with 13 bases between the two ends. This CDR3 contains 16 residues. The CDR3 coding sequence is TGTGCCAGCAGTTGGTTGCGGAAGAGCTCTGGAAACACCATATATTTT. Translated, it gives CASSWLRKSSGNTIYF.

This clone has more than one count but fewer than ten. The chain has TRBV6-2 or TRBV6-3 and TRBJ1-5, with D perhaps TRBD1 (5 bases). V gave up 5 bases and J gave up 1 base, with 12 bases separating them. This CDR3 has 15 residues. CDR1 MNHEY and CDR2 SVGEGT come from the germline V gene. The CDR3 is CASSGGGLSNQPQHF. The CDR3 region has the DNA TGTGCCAGCAGTGGGGGGGGACTGAGCAATCAGCCCCAGCATTTT.

This chain links TRBV27 with TRBJ1-1, with D perhaps matching TRBD1 (5 bases). V gave up 3 bases and J gave up 4 bases, with 12 bases separating them. Germline CDR1 MNHEY, CDR2 SMNVEV (reference sequence). The CDR3 totals 14 residues. For the CDR3, the DNA is TGTGCCAGCAGTTTTTCGGGGGGTAGCACTGAAGCTTTCTTT. Residues: CASSFSGGSTEAFF.

CDR3 protein: CATPRQGMGTEAFF. The CDR3 nucleotides are TGCGCCACCCCCCGACAGGGTATGGGCACTGAAGCTTTCTTT. The chain recombines TRBV4-3 with TRBJ1-1; TRBD1 matches 7 bases. The CDR3 runs to 14 residues. V was clipped by 10 bases and J by 4 bases; unmatched bases: 12. Germline values: CDR1 LGHNA, CDR2 YSLEER.

The chain carries TRBV12-5 and TRBJ1-1, with 9 bases that match TRBD1. V trimming: 6 bases; J trimming: 0 bases; junction bases outside the gene matches: 8. Germline CDR1 reads LGHNT; CDR2 reads FRNRAP. This CDR3 region has 16 residues. Here the CDR3 reads CASGPGQGVMNTEAFF. The CDR3, as DNA: TGTGCTAGTGGCCCGGGACAGGGTGTAATGAACACTGAAGCTTTCTTT.

This rearrangement joins TRBV4-1 to TRBJ1-5; TRBD1 matches at 8 bases. The CDR3 runs to 15 residues. Germline loops: CDR1 MGHRA, CDR2 YSYEKL. J gave up 5 bases and V 4 bases, and 7 bases lay outside the gene matches. This CDR3 reads CASSLRQGFDQPQHF. For the CDR3, the DNA is TGCGCCAGCAGCCTCCGACAGGGGTTCGATCAGCCCCAGCATTTT.

The V and J genes are TRBV9 and TRBJ2-1; TRBD1 agrees at 7 bases. Unmatched junction bases numbered 2, after V lost 4 bases and J lost 4 bases. The CDR3 consists of 13 residues. CDR1 is SGDLS, CDR2 YYNGEE, per germline. CDR3 nucleotide sequence: TGTGCCAGCAGCTCACAGGGGTACAATGAGCAGTTCTTC. Encoded protein: CASSSQGYNEQFF.

The rearrangement joins TRBV3-1 (or the pseudogene TRBV3-2) to TRBJ1-1; 10 nucleotides line up with TRBD1. The V and J ends lost 4 bases and 6 bases, in that order; junction bases with no gene match: 8. CDR3 length: 15 amino acids. CDR1 is LGHDT and CDR2 is YNNKEL in the germline V gene (reference sequence). In nucleotides, the CDR3 is TGTGCCAGCAGCCGAGCCGGACAGGGGGTGCCTGAAGCTTTCTTT. The encoded protein is CASSRAGQGVPEAFF.

The sample holds a few counts of this clone. The V call is TRBV7-2, the J call TRBJ1-5, with D possibly matching TRBD1 (5 bases). Trimming shortened V by 1 base and J by 4 bases, and 11 bases separated the two germline ends. Germline values: CDR1 SGHTA, CDR2 FQGNSA. The length of the CDR3 is 15 residues. Here the CDR3 DNA reads TGTGCCAGCAGCTTAGTCGGACACCGAAATCAGCCCCAGCATTTT. Translating gives CASSLVGHRNQPQHF.

The V call is TRBV29-1, the J call TRBJ2-1; D not resolved. The germline V gene encodes CDR1 SQVTM and CDR2 ANQGSEA. Between the trimmed V and J ends, which lost 1 base and 5 bases, there was a span of 12 bases. This CDR3 is 14 amino acids long. The CDR3 DNA follows: TGCAGCGTTGAAGGTGTGACAAGAAACAATGAGCAGTTCTTC. Residues: CSVEGVTRNNEQFF.

The chain joins TRBV9 to TRBJ1-1; D perhaps matches TRBD1 (6 bases). The CDR3 consists of 13 residues. Looked up from germline, CDR1 is SGDLS and CDR2 is YYNGEE. Trimming removed 6 bases from V and 7 bases from J, with 16 bases in between. CDR3 amino acids: CASTPGGASEAFF. The CDR3, as DNA: TGTGCCAGCACCCCGGGGGGGGCAAGTGAAGCTTTCTTT.

The CDR3 DNA reads as TGTGCCAGCAGGGCCCCCGGGGGACCCTCTGGAAACACCATATATTTT. It codes for CASRAPGGPSGNTIYF. V usage is TRBV11-2 and J usage is TRBJ1-3; D is possibly TRBD1 (5 bases). The CDR3 spans 16 residues. Trimming left V 6 bases short and J 0 bases short, with 15 bases between. In germline, CDR1 is SGHAT, CDR2 FQNNGV.

The V gene is TRBV19, the J gene TRBJ2-5; D possibly corresponds to TRBD1 (6 bases). Germline loops: CDR1 LNHDA, CDR2 SQIVND (reference sequence). Deletions cut 6 bases from V and 4 bases from J, with 18 bases between. The CDR3 length is 15 residues. The CDR3 protein is CASSPDRQGGETQYF. CDR3 bases: TGTGCCAGTAGCCCAGACAGGCAAGGGGGAGAGACCCAGTACTTC.

The CDR3 DNA is TGTGCCAGCAGCACAGGACTAGCGGTCGGCTTCAACTCTTTTCAAGAGACCCAGTACTTC. Its translation: CASSTGLAVGFNSFQETQYF. This chain connects TRBV9 to TRBJ2-5; 10 bases map to TRBD2. V lost 4 bases, J lost 2 bases, and 20 bases stayed unmatched. The CDR3 contains 20 residues. Germline CDR1 is SGDLS and CDR2 is YYNGEE.

The chain couples TRBV23-1 to TRBJ2-1, with 8 bases lining up with TRBD1. TRBV23-1 is an ORF; its function is uncertain. Losses at the gene ends were 0 bases for V and 2 bases for J; bases not matched to a gene: 9. This CDR3 region has 18 residues. CDR3 sequence reads: CASSQSGPDRDPYNEQFF. In DNA, the CDR3 is TGCGCCAGCAGTCAATCCGGGCCGGACAGGGACCCCTACAATGAGCAGTTCTTC.